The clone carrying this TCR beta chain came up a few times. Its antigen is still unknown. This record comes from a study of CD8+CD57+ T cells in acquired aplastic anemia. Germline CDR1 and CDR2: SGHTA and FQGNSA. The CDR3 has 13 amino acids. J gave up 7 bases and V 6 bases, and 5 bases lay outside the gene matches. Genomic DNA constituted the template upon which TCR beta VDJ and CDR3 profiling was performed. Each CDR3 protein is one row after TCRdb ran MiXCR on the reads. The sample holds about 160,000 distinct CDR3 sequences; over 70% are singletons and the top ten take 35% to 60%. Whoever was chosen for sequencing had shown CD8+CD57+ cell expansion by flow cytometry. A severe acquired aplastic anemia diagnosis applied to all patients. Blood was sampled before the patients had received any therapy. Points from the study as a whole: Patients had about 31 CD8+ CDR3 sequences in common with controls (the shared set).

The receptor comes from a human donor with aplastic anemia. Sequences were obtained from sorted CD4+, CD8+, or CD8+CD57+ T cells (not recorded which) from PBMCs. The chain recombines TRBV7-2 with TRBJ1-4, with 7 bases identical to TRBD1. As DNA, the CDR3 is TGTGCCAGCAGGGGACAGAAGGGTGAAAAACTGTTTTTT. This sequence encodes CASRGQKGEKLFF.